This T cell receptor (beta chain) was documented in a study of shared clonotypes between healthy human individuals (dated by TCRdb to the early 2020s). Background for the entire study: The cohort included three men and a couple of women between 18 and 49 years of age. For each donor, CD4 naive and CD4 memory were each run on three plates, CD8 naive on two plates, and CD8 memory on one plate. Blood TCR repertoires of five healthy adults were deeply sequenced to estimate repertoire size and the extent of clonotype sharing between individuals. To increase sequencing depth and limit assay-specific biases, different laboratories used diverse techniques to prepare libraries and sequence TCR repertoires. Per donor, leukapheresis produced somewhere between about 0.94 and 9.5 billion PBMCs.

General conclusions and limits of the study: Incomplete sequencing was indicated by rarefaction of sorted-subset datasets, despite the large sequencing depth. Pairwise subsampling led to the expectation that sequencing depth would affect the degree of clonotype sharing among donors. Sharing across several donors was observed for 4.5% to 6.5% of naive CD4, under 4% of naive CD8, roughly 2.4% of memory CD4, and 0.4% of memory CD8 clonotypes. Clonotypes shared by all four sorted-subset donors showed higher generation probabilities than non-shared clonotypes. Larger estimated clonotype richness was generally found for naive subsets than for memory subsets. The genetic and exposure-history diversity represented was limited by the small number of donors. Only blood was sampled, and tissue TCR repertoires likely differ from those in blood.

CD8 naive samples were CD45RO-negative cells positively selected for CCR7, giving a CD45RA+CCR7+ population that excluded TemRA cells. The donors were healthy, HIV-negative adults with no recently reported acute infections or vaccinations. Every donor was a Caucasian adult living in Nashville, Tennessee, USA. After blood collection by leukapheresis, PBMCs were isolated using Ficoll-Histopaque density gradient centrifugation and then cryopreserved in the vapor phase of liquid nitrogen. Analytical flow cytometry was used to check the purity and quantity of each magnetically sorted T cell population. Each sorted fraction had its genomic DNA isolated and then quantified by UV absorbance on a Nanodrop 2000c. The germline V gene encodes CDR1 MNHNS and CDR2 SASEGT. From the cysteine through the phenylalanine, the CDR3 covers 16 amino acids. Here the CDR3 DNA is all that survives: 48 bases in frame from base 1. V lost 1 base and J lost 4 bases, and the count of bases not matched to a germline gene is 3.

About this clone itself: No cognate antigen has been identified for it. Base qualities are missing; no much larger clone stands one base away. In the same sample, other DNA sequences code for this CDR3.

TCR CDR3 regions were amplified from genomic DNA by multiplex PCR using the deep immunoSEQ assay. Genomic DNA extracted from each cell subset was distributed evenly over all wells of several immunoSEQ 96-well plates, and each plate served as one replicate. Each replicate PCR for sorted subsets received around 200 ng genomic DNA, equal to roughly 33,000 T cell genomes. The purified libraries were quantified using a Qubit 3.0 fluorometer, sized with a Bioanalyzer 2100, and then quantified again using the KAPA Library Quantification kit. Each immunoSEQ 96-well plate was sequenced on its own single-read 150-cycle Illumina NextSeq 550 flow cell. In the paper's pipeline: The immunoSEQ output contained only junctional sequences without quality scores, so filtering could not match that applied to full-length reads. Sequences were annotated with PyIR, a Python wrapper for IgBLAST v1.9, and V/J genes and CDR3 were assigned using IMGT germline references. Reads were filtered out if the reads had weak V/J assignments (E-value above 1e-6), no CDR3, stop codons, out-of-frame junctions, or ambiguous translated residues. V3J clonotypes were defined as sequences sharing an identical inferred V gene, J gene, and CDR3 amino acid sequence. Percentage overlap between repertoires was calculated by dividing the number of shared unique clonotypes by the size of the smaller repertoire. Repertoire richness was assessed with RTK rarefaction, the Chao1 estimator, and Recon v2.1 estimates of unobserved clonotypes. OLGA was used to compute generation probabilities for all TCRbeta clonotypes that the gDNA method yielded from a handful of donors. Entries here come from immuneACCESS through TCRdb and include only in-frame sequences with V and J called. Some clones fail to appear in such tables; in the studies checked, an unresolved V gene covers under half of the shortfall, and the cause of the remainder is unknown. The V and J calls and the clone size are those of that table, but D and trimming were determined from the DNA. Recorded for this sample are just over 2,000,000 clones; approximately 95% of them occurred a single time. The ten largest clones represent about 1.1% of the sample.

The rearranged segments are TRBV6-1 and TRBJ2-1, and 11 junction bases match TRBD2. The TCR was taken from a man aged 18 to 30 in good health. The sample comprised naive CD8+ T cells sorted from blood. According to the study, the label for this sample's cell subset or site signals: CD45RA+CCR7+. The DNA is TGTGCCAGCAGTGAAGAACTAGCGGGAGTGTACAATGAGCAGTTCTTC. This encodes CASSEELAGVYNEQFF.